This TCR beta chain was identified in a study of blood T cell repertoires in COVID-19. Study in general: The United States, Italy and Spain supplied acute and convalescent COVID-19 samples. T cells, B-cell-depleted T cells, or PBMCs supplied cDNA or gDNA.

Only in-frame clones appear in the TCRdb table, and some are missing; sequencing was by immunoSEQ multiplex PCR. The table has around 130,000 clones, 88% seen once. Germline assignment: CDR1 LNHDA and CDR2 SQIVND (reference sequence). The J segment lost 2 bases and the V segment lost 6 bases, leaving 2 bases of the junction unmatched. The CDR3 is made up of 14 amino acids. The clonotype comes from a man aged 60 to 75 with active or convalescent COVID-19. Sequencing input: peripheral blood. The chain joins TRBV19 to TRBJ1-3; TRBD1 matches at 9 bases. The CDR3 loop reads CASRGTGTGNTIYF. The CDR3 bases are TGTGCCAGTAGAGGGACAGGGACTGGAAACACCATATATTTT.